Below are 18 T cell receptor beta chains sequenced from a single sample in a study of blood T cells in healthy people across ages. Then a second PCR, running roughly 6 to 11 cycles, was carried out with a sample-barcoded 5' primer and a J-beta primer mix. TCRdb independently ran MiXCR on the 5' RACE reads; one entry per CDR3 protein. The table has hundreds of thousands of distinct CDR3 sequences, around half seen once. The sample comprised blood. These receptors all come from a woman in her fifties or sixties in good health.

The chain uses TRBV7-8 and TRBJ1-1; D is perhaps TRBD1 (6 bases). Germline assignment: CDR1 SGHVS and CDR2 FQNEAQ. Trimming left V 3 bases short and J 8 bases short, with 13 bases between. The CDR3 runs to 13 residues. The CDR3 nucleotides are TGTGCCAGCAGCTTCAATATCAGGGGCGAAGCTTTCTTT. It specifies CASSFNIRGEAFF.

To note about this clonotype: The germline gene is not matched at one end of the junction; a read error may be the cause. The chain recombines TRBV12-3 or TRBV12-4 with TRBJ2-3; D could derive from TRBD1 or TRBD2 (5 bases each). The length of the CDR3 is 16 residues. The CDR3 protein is CASSLAVKGSTDTQYF. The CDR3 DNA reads TGTGCCAGCAGTTTAGCTGTAAAGGGGAGCACAGATACGCAATATTTT.

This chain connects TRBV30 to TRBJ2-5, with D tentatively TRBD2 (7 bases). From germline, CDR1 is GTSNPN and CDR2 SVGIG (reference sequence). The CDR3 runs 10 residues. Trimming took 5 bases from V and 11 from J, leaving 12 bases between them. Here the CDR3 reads CAWGEGEQYF. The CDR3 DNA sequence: TGTGCCTGGGGGGAGGGGGAGCAGTACTTC.

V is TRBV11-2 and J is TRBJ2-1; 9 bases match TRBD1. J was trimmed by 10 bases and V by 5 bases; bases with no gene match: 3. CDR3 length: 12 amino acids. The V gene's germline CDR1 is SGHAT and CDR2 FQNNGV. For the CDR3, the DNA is TGTGCCAGCAGCCCAGGGACAGGGGAGCAGTTCTTC. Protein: CASSPGTGEQFF. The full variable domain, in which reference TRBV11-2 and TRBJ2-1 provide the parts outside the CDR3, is EAGVAQSPRYKIIEKRQSVAFWCNPISGHATLYWYQQILGQGPKLLIQFQNNGVVDDSQLPKDRFSAERLKGVDSTLKIQPAKLEDSAVYLCASSPGTGEQFFGPGTRLTVL.

The CDR3 bases are TGTGCCAGCAGCTTAGCGCCGACGGAAGAGACCCAGTACTTC. Protein: CASSLAPTEETQYF. V usage is TRBV7-6 and J usage is TRBJ2-5; D ambiguous. Germline values: CDR1 SGHVS, CDR2 FNYEAQ. The CDR3 totals 14 residues. V was clipped by 0 bases and J by 3 bases, with 8 bases between them.

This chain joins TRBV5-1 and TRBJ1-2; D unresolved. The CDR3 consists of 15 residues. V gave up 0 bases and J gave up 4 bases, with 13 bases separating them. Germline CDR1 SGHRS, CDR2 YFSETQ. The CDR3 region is CASSLAPGTSYGYTF. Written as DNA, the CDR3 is TGCGCCAGCAGCTTGGCCCCAGGAACCTCCTATGGCTACACCTTC.

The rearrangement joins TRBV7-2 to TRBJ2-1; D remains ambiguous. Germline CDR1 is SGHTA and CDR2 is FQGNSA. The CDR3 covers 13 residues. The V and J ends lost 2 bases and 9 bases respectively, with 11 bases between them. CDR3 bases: TGTGCCAGCAGCTTAAATCTTGCTAGTGAGCAGTTCTTC. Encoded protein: CASSLNLASEQFF.

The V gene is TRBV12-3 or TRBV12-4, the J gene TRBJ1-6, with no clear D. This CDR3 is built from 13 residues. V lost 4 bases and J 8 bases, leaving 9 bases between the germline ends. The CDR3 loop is CASSWRADSPLHF. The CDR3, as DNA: TGTGCCAGCAGTTGGAGGGCTGATTCACCCCTCCACTTT.

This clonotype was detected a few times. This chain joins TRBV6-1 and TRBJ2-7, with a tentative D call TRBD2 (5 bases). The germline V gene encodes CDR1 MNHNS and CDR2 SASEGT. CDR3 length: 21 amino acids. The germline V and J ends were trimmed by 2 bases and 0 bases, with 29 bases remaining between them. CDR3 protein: CASSELHLGGVTGPRSYEQYF. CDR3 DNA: TGTGCCAGCAGTGAATTGCATTTAGGAGGAGTAACGGGCCCTCGCTCCTACGAGCAGTACTTC.

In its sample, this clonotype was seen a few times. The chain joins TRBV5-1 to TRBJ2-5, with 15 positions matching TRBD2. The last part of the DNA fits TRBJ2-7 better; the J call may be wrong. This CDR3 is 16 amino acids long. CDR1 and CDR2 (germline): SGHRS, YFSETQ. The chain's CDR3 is CASSPGTSGRTPEQYF. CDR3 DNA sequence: TGCGCCAGCAGCCCTGGGACTAGCGGGAGGACTCCCGAGCAGTACTTC.

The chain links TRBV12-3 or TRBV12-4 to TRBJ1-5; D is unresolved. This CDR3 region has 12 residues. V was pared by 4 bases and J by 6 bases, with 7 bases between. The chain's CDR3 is CASSYSGQPQHF. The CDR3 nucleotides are TGTGCCAGCAGTTATTCAGGTCAGCCCCAGCATTTT.

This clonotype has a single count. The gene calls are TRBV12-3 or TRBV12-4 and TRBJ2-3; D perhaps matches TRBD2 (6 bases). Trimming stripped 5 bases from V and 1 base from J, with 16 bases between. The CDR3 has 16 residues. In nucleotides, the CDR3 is TGTGCCAGCAGTCCACACCCCACGGGGGGCACAGATACGCAGTATTTT. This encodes CASSPHPTGGTDTQYF.

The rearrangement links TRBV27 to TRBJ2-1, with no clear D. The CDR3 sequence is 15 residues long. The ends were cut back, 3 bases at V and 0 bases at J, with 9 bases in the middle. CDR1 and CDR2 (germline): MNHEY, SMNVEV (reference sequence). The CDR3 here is CASSFGGNSYNEQFF. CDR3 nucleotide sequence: TGTGCCAGCAGTTTCGGCGGAAACTCCTACAATGAGCAGTTCTTC.

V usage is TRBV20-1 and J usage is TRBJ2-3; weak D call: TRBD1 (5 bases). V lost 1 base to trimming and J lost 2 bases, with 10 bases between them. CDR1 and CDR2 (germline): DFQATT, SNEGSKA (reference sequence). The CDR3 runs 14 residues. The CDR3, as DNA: TGCAGTGCTAGAGTTGTAGGGGTCACAGATACGCAGTATTTT. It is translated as CSARVVGVTDTQYF.

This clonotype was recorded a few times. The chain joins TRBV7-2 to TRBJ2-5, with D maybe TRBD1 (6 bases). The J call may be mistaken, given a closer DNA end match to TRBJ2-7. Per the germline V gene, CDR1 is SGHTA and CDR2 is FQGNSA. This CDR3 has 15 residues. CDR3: CASSLYRTVPYEQYF. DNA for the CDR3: TGTGCCAGCAGCTTATATCGGACAGTACCTTACGAGCAGTACTTC.

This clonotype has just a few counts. CDR3: CSVEVHGGETQYF. CDR3 coding DNA: TGCAGCGTTGAAGTCCATGGGGGAGAGACCCAGTACTTC. This rearrangement joins TRBV29-1 to TRBJ2-5; D tentatively fits TRBD1 or TRBD2 (5 bases each). With 1 base removed from V and 4 bases from J, the gap between germline ends came to 10 bases. CDR3 size: 13 residues. Per the germline V gene, CDR1 is SQVTM and CDR2 is ANQGSEA.

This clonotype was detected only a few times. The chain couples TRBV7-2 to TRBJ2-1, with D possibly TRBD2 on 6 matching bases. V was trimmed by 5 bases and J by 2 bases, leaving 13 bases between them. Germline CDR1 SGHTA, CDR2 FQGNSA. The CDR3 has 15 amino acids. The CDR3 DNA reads TGTGCCAGCAGCCCGTCTAGCGCACCCTACAATGAGCAGTTCTTC. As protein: CASSPSSAPYNEQFF.

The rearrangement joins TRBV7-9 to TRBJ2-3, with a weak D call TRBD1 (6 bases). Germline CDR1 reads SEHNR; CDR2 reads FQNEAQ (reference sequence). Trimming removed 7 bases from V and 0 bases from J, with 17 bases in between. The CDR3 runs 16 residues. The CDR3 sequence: CASNLGQPSSTDTQYF. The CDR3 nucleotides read TGTGCCAGCAACCTCGGACAGCCTTCTAGCACAGATACGCAGTATTTT.